Each of the 29 T cell receptor beta chains below was sequenced from the same sample in a study of glioma-infiltrating T cells after dendritic cell vaccination. Sequenced by immunoSEQ multiplex PCR; TCRdb stores in-frame clones only, minus some. Counted here are about 50,000 clones, around 91% occurring once; the ten biggest clones make up around 5%. Stated time point: after dendritic cell vaccination, including at tumor progression/relapse. Sequencing used blood, obtained after dendritic cell vaccination. The origin of the receptors is a human donor with glioblastoma.

The V call is TRBV4-1, the J call TRBJ1-6, with a weak D call TRBD1 (5 bases). The CDR3 extends over 15 amino acids. Germline assignment: CDR1 MGHRA and CDR2 YSYEKL. Trimming took off 4 bases at V and 6 bases at J, with 13 bases between the two ends. CDR3 DNA sequence: TGCGCCAGCAGCCGGGAGGGGACCGCTAATTCACCCCTCCACTTT. Translation: CASSREGTANSPLHF.

The chain joins TRBV27 to TRBJ2-2, with TRBD1 matching 7 bases. CDR1 and CDR2 from the germline V gene are MNHEY and SMNVEV (reference sequence). With 7 bases clipped from V and 0 bases from J, the junction kept 5 bases outside the gene matches. The CDR3 extends over 15 amino acids. The DNA for the CDR3 is TGTGCCAGCAATCGACAGGGCGCGAACACCGGGGAGCTGTTTTTT. It encodes CASNRQGANTGELFF.

The chain couples TRBV10-3 to TRBJ2-1; 9 positions match TRBD2. CDR1 and CDR2 (germline): ENHRY, SYGVKD. CDR3 length equals 18 residues. J gave up 8 bases and V 2 bases, and 16 bases lay outside the gene matches. The CDR3 DNA follows: TGTGCCATCAGTGAGGAGGGACTAGCAACGCATGCCAAAGATGAGCAGTTCTTC. It yields the protein CAISEEGLATHAKDEQFF.

The chain recombines TRBV4-1 with TRBJ2-1; TRBD1 is a possible D gene (6 bases). Germline V gene lookup returns CDR1 MGHRA and CDR2 YSYEKL. The length of the CDR3 is 15 residues. V shed 6 bases and J shed 0 bases, with 12 bases lying between them. In DNA, the CDR3 is TGCGCCAGCAGACCCGGACAGAGCTCCTACAATGAGCAGTTCTTC. Encoded protein: CASRPGQSSYNEQFF.

The V and J genes are TRBV12-5 and TRBJ1-5; TRBD1 matches at 8 bases. CDR1 and CDR2 (germline): LGHNT, FRNRAP. This CDR3 contains 15 residues. V shed 6 bases and J 7 bases; nucleotides not matched to a gene: 11. CDR3 amino acids: CASGSGTGVGQPQHF. In DNA form, the CDR3 reads TGTGCTAGTGGCTCCGGGACAGGAGTCGGGCAGCCCCAGCATTTT.

This clone has only one observation. The chain is built from TRBV5-1 and TRBJ2-7; maybe TRBD2 (5 bases). V lost 4 bases and J lost 2, with 19 bases in between. Looked up from germline, CDR1 is SGHRS and CDR2 is YFSETQ. The CDR3 sequence is 16 residues long. CDR3 nucleotide sequence: TGCGCCAGCAGCGAGGGAGTCCGGGTCAAGACCTACGAGCAGTACTTC. The encoded protein is CASSEGVRVKTYEQYF.

V and J are TRBV6-1 and TRBJ1-2; D uncertain. The V end was cut by 2 bases, the J end by 4 bases, with 8 bases between. The CDR3 sequence is 13 residues long. Germline assignment: CDR1 MNHNS and CDR2 SASEGT. The CDR3 region is CASSESHPYGYTF. In nucleotides, the CDR3 is TGTGCCAGCAGTGAATCACACCCCTATGGCTACACCTTC.

The chain has TRBV27 and TRBJ2-7; TRBD2 is a possible D gene (5 bases). V shed 9 bases and J shed 0 bases, with 24 bases lying between them. This CDR3 has 17 residues. Germline values: CDR1 MNHEY, CDR2 SMNVEV (reference sequence). CDR3 coding DNA: TGTGCCAGACCTCCACCTTCGCGGGTCAGGAGCTCCTACGAGCAGTACTTC. As protein: CARPPPSRVRSSYEQYF.

The chain is built from TRBV10-3 and TRBJ1-2; possibly TRBD1 for D (6 bases). CDR3 length equals 15 residues. Trimming took 8 bases from V and 5 from J, leaving 21 bases between them. Germline-derived CDR1 and CDR2 are ENHRY and SYGVKD. The chain's CDR3 is CAIFGGGVREYGYTF. The CDR3 coding sequence is TGTGCCATCTTTGGAGGGGGGGTCCGGGAATATGGCTACACCTTC.

This clone came up a few times. The J gene is TRBJ2-2, the V gene TRBV9; tentatively, D is TRBD1 (6 bases). CDR3 length: 13 amino acids. The V end was cut by 1 base, the J end by 7 bases, with 8 bases between. The V gene's germline CDR1 is SGDLS and CDR2 YYNGEE. The CDR3 spells CASSVQGYGELFF. CDR3 sequence (DNA): TGTGCCAGCAGCGTACAGGGGTACGGGGAGCTGTTTTTT. The complete variable domain, with remaining parts taken from reference TRBV9 and TRBJ2-2, reads DSGVTQTPKHLITATGQRVTLRCSPRSGDLSVYWYQQSLDQGLQFLIQYYNGEERAKGNILERFSAQQFPDLHSELNLSSLELGDSALYFCASSVQGYGELFFGEGSRLTVL.

This chain joins TRBV28 and TRBJ2-5; 9 positions agree with TRBD1. Near its end, the DNA agrees better with TRBJ2-7, so the J call may be wrong. Germline loops: CDR1 MDHEN, CDR2 SYDVKM. The CDR3 has 14 amino acids. The CDR3 DNA reads as TGTGCCAGCAGTTGGGGGACAGGGCCCTTCGAGCAGTACTTC. This gives the protein CASSWGTGPFEQYF.

The V call is TRBV10-3, the J call TRBJ2-2; TRBD1 matches at 7 bases. CDR1 ENHRY and CDR2 SYGVKD come from the germline V gene. J gave up 8 bases and V 6 bases, and 12 bases lay outside the gene matches. This CDR3 is 15 amino acids long. The CDR3 reads CAIRGDSRPQGELFF. The CDR3 DNA reads TGTGCCATCAGGGGGGACAGCCGTCCCCAGGGGGAGCTGTTTTTT.

The rearrangement joins TRBV27 to TRBJ1-1; D possibly corresponds to TRBD1 (6 bases). The CDR3 consists of 15 residues. In germline, CDR1 is MNHEY, CDR2 SMNVEV (reference sequence). Trimming shortened V by 0 bases and J by 0 bases, and 8 bases separated the two germline ends. CDR3 sequence: CASSLSGGVNTEAFF. The CDR3 DNA follows: TGTGCCAGCAGTTTATCAGGGGGGGTGAACACTGAAGCTTTCTTT.

CDR3 bases: TGTGCCAGCGGGGGACAGGGGGCTTGGAACACTGAAGCTTTCTTT. Its protein is CASGGQGAWNTEAFF. The V gene is TRBV28, the J gene TRBJ1-1, with 12 bases fitting TRBD1. J was trimmed by 1 base and V by 8 bases; bases with no gene match: 5. The CDR3 runs to 15 residues. CDR1 MDHEN and CDR2 SYDVKM come from the germline V gene.

The sample holds a few counts of this clone. The J gene is TRBJ1-1, the V gene TRBV10-3, with no clear D. This CDR3 spans 14 amino acids. The germline V gene has CDR1 ENHRY and CDR2 SYGVKD. Trimming left V 2 bases short and J 8 bases short, with 15 bases between. The CDR3 spells CAISEATSGGEAFF. As DNA, the CDR3 is TGTGCCATCAGTGAGGCAACGAGCGGCGGGGAAGCTTTCTTT.

Details on this clone: Germline and junction disagree at one end, which may indicate a read error. The genes are TRBV7-7 and TRBJ2-1; 10 nucleotides match TRBD2. Germline V CDR1 and CDR2: SSHAT, FNYEAQ (reference sequence). The CDR3 loop spans 16 amino acids. The CDR3 bases are TGTGCTAGCAGCTTAGGACCAGCGGGAGGGTACAATGAGCAGTTCTTC. It yields the protein CASSLGPAGGYNEQFF.

This chain joins TRBV4-1 and TRBJ2-5; maybe TRBD2 (7 bases). The CDR3 loop spans 18 amino acids. Trimming removed 1 base from V and 7 bases from J, with 25 bases in between. Germline loops: CDR1 MGHRA, CDR2 YSYEKL. The CDR3 DNA is TGCGCCAGCAGCCAAGGAATGTCTAGCCGTAAAAGGGGGGGGACCCAGTACTTC. This sequence encodes CASSQGMSSRKRGGTQYF.

The chain has TRBV6-5 and TRBJ2-3, with 11 positions matching TRBD2. The CDR3 spans 14 residues. V dropped 6 bases and J dropped 3; count of bases not matched to a gene: 2. CDR1 is MNHEY, CDR2 SVGAGI, per germline. The DNA for the CDR3 is TGTGCCAGCAGACCTAGCGGGGGGACAGATACGCAGTATTTT. This gives the protein CASRPSGGTDTQYF.

This chain joins TRBV28 and TRBJ2-7; TRBD2 agrees at 10 bases. The germline V gene encodes CDR1 MDHEN and CDR2 SYDVKM. V was clipped by 6 bases and J by 4 bases; unmatched bases: 3. The CDR3 consists of 13 residues. The CDR3 DNA reads as TGTGCCAGCAGACCGGGACTAGCGTACGAGCAGTACTTC. Protein sequence: CASRPGLAYEQYF.

The V call is TRBV6-1, the J call TRBJ1-2, with a possible D match to TRBD1 (5 bases). Per germline, CDR1 MNHNS and CDR2 SASEGT. With 8 bases removed from V and 8 bases from J, the gap between germline ends came to 18 bases. CDR3 length: 13 amino acids. CDR3 bases: TGTGCCAGCCAGTTCCAGGGAATGCGAGGCTACACCTTC. Protein: CASQFQGMRGYTF.

A single count supports this clone. J is TRBJ2-7 and V is TRBV7-9; D is perhaps TRBD2 (5 bases). Trimming took 5 bases from V and 4 from J, leaving 6 bases between them. The CDR3 loop spans 11 amino acids. In germline, CDR1 is SEHNR, CDR2 FQNEAQ (reference sequence). This chain's CDR3 is CASSRGYEQYF. The CDR3 DNA is TGTGCCAGCAGCCGAGGGTACGAGCAGTACTTC.

The rearrangement joins TRBV7-9 to TRBJ1-2; D is undetermined. Trimming took 5 bases from V and 5 from J, leaving 9 bases between them. The germline gives CDR1 SEHNR, CDR2 FQNEAQ (reference sequence). The CDR3 consists of 12 residues. Here the CDR3 reads CASSSNGYGYTF. The CDR3 DNA reads TGTGCCAGCAGCAGCAACGGGTATGGCTACACCTTC.

This chain uses TRBV11-3 with TRBJ2-3; tentative D call: TRBD2 (5 bases). CDR1 is SGHNT and CDR2 is YENEEA in the germline V gene. The length of the CDR3 is 15 residues. Deletions cut 5 bases from V and 0 bases from J, with 12 bases between. The DNA of the CDR3 is TGTGCCAGCAGCCTGGAAGGCGGGAGCACAGATACGCAGTATTTT. It translates to CASSLEGGSTDTQYF.

V usage is TRBV29-1 and J usage is TRBJ2-2; no definite D call. The CDR3 length is 14 residues. The germline gives CDR1 SQVTM, CDR2 ANQGSEA. V lost 6 bases and J lost 0, with 11 bases in between. The CDR3 DNA follows: TGCAGCGTCACGGGTTTGGCGAACACCGGGGAGCTGTTTTTT. It encodes CSVTGLANTGELFF.

The V gene is TRBV18, the J gene TRBJ2-3; 12 nucleotides align to TRBD2. Germline V lookup: CDR1 KGHSH, CDR2 LQKENI. V shed 5 bases, J shed 0 bases, and the junction held 6 bases outside the gene matches. The CDR3 extends over 17 amino acids. CDR3 amino acids: CASSAGLAGTSTDTQYF. The CDR3 DNA sequence: TGTGCCAGCTCAGCAGGACTAGCGGGAACTAGCACAGATACGCAGTATTTT.

This rearrangement joins TRBV7-8 to TRBJ2-6; perhaps TRBD1 as D (5 bases). The CDR3 is 17 residues long. Germline assignment: CDR1 SGHVS and CDR2 FQNEAQ. Trimming left V 1 base short and J 0 bases short, with 10 bases between. This CDR3 reads CASSLVVTVSGANVLTF. CDR3 nucleotide sequence: TGTGCCAGCAGCTTAGTTGTGACAGTCTCTGGGGCCAACGTCCTGACTTTC.

This chain uses TRBV9 with TRBJ2-7, with 7 bases fitting TRBD2. Trimming cost V 7 bases and J 4 bases; bases outside gene matches: 8. The V gene's germline CDR1 is SGDLS and CDR2 YYNGEE. This CDR3 comprises 13 residues. The CDR3 DNA sequence: TGTGCCAGCTCTCCGGGGGGTCGGTACGAGCAGTACTTC. Its protein is CASSPGGRYEQYF.

V and J are TRBV4-3 and TRBJ1-2, with D possibly being TRBD1 (6 bases). The CDR3 runs 15 residues. With 3 bases removed from V and 0 bases from J, the gap between germline ends came to 11 bases. CDR1 is LGHNA, CDR2 YSLEER, per germline. In DNA form, the CDR3 reads TGCGCCAGCAGCCAGCAACAGGGAGCTAACTATGGCTACACCTTC. It yields the protein CASSQQQGANYGYTF.

The rearrangement links TRBV9 to TRBJ1-3, with D perhaps matching TRBD1 (6 bases). The CDR3 has 18 residues. CDR1 SGDLS and CDR2 YYNGEE come from the germline V gene. V was trimmed by 0 bases and J by 0 bases, leaving 16 bases between them. CDR3 bases: TGTGCCAGCAGCGTAGCTTATACGACAGGCCACTCTGGAAACACCATATATTTT. This gives the protein CASSVAYTTGHSGNTIYF.